Given below is one T cell receptor beta chain in context. Data came from immunoSEQ multiplex PCR; TCRdb stores just in-frame clones and leaves some out. Of about 660,000 clones detected, over 75% appear once; the ten largest clones hold roughly 0.0097%. The data belong to a study of shared T cell receptors in the human thymus. The CDR3 has 16 amino acids. In addition, the sample was reused for a study of human thymus T cells. That paper adds: Corrective surgery for congenital heart defects was being performed on the healthy Finnish infants who were the donors. From resections taken during corrective heart surgery, the thymus tissue was obtained. Apparent bias marked the V and J gene usage of thymic and blood repertoires. Unrelated people showed highly overlapping thymic repertoires, related research reported.

The TCR originated in a boy younger than two with a congenital heart defect. The V and J genes are TRBV21-1 and TRBJ2-4; TRBD1, as called in the table, went unchecked against the DNA. TRBV21-1 is a listed pseudogene. Sequenced input: thymocytes. CDR3 amino acids: CASSSTAGEAKNIQYF. The CDR3 nucleotides read TGTGCCAGCAGCTCAACGGCAGGGGAAGCCAAAAACATTCAGTACTTC.